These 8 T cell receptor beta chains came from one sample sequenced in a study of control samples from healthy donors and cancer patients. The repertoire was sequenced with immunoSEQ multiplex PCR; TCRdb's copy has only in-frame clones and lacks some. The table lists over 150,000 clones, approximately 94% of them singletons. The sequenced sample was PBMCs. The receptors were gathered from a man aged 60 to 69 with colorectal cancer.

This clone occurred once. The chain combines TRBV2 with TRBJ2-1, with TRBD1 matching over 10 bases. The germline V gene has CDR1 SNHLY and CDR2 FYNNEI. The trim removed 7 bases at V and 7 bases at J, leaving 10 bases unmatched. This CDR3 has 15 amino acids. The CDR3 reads CASIGRDRGLNEQFF. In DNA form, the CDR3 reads TGTGCCAGCATTGGGAGGGACAGGGGTTTAAATGAGCAGTTCTTC.

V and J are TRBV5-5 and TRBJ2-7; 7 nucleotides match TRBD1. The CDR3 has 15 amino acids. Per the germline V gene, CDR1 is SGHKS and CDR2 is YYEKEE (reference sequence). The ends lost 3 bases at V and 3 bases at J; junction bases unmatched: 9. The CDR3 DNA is TGTGCCAGCAGCTCGCCCGACAGGGCAAGCTACGAGCAGTACTTC. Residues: CASSSPDRASYEQYF.

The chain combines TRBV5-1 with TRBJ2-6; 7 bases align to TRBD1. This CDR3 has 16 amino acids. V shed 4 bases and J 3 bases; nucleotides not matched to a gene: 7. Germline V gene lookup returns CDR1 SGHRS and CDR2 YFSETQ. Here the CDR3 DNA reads TGCGCCAGCAGCCTCCAGGGGGTCGGTGGGGCCAACGTCCTGACTTTC. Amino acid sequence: CASSLQGVGGANVLTF.

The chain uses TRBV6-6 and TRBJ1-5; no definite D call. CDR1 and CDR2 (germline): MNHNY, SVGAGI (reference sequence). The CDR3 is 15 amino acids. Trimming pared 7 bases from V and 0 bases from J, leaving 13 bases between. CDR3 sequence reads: CASNARTDSNQPQHF. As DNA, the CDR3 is TGTGCCAGCAACGCAAGGACTGATAGCAATCAGCCCCAGCATTTT.

The CDR3 here is CASSLDGFSYEQYF. CDR3 DNA: TGTGCCAGCAGCCTGGACGGCTTCTCCTACGAGCAGTACTTC. The chain employs TRBV9 and TRBJ2-7, with D hard to call. Germline V gene data show CDR1 as SGDLS and CDR2 as YYNGEE. This CDR3 is built from 14 residues. V dropped 4 bases and J dropped 0 bases, with 11 bases sitting between them.

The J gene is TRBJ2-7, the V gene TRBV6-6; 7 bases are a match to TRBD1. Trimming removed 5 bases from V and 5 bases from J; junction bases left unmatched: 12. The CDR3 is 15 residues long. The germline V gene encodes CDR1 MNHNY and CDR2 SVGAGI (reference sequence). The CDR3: CASSAPGQSSNEQYF. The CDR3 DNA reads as TGTGCCAGCAGTGCCCCGGGACAGAGTTCCAACGAGCAGTACTTC.

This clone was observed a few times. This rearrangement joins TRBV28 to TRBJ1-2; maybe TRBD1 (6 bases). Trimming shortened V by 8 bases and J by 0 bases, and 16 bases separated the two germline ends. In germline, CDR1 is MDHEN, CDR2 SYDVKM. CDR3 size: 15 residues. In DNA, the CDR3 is TGTGCCAGCCATTTCGAGGGACAAACTAACTATGGCTACACCTTC. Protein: CASHFEGQTNYGYTF.

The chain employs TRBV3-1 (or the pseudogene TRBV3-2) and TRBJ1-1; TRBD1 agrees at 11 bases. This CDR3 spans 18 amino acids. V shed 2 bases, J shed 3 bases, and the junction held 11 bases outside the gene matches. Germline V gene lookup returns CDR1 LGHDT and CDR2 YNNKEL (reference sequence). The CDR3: CASSQPDRGRFGYTEAFF. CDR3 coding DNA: TGTGCCAGCAGCCAACCGGACAGGGGGCGCTTTGGGTACACTGAAGCTTTCTTT.